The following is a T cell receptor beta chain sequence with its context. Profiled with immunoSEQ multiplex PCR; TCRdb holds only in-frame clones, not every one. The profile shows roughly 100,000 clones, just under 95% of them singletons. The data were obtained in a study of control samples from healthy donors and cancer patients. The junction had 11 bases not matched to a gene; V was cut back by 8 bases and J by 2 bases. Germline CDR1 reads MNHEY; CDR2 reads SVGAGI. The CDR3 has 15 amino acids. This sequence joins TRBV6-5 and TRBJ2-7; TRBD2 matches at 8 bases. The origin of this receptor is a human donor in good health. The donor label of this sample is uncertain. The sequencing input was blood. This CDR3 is CASALGAGVPYEQYF. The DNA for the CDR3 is TGTGCCAGCGCCCTCGGAGCGGGGGTCCCCTACGAGCAGTACTTC.